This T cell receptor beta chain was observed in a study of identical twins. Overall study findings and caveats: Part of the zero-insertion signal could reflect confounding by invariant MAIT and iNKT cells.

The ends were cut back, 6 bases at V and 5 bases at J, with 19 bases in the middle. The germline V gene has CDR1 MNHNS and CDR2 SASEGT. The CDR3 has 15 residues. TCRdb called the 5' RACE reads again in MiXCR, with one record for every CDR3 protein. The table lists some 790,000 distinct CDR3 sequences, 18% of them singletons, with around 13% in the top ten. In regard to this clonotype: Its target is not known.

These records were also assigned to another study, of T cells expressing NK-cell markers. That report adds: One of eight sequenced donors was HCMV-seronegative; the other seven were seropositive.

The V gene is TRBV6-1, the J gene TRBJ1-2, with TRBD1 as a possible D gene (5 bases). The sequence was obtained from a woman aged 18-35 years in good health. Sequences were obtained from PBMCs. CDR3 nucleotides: TGTGCCAGCAGCCCGACCCGGGGGGGGAGATATGGCTACACCTTC. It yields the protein CASSPTRGGRYGYTF.